This T cell receptor beta chain was sequenced in a study of CD8 T cell repertoires and HIV-1 epitope variants. Looking at the study overall: Twenty-five autologous and known Gag and Nef epitope variant peptides each stimulated T cells separately. IL-2, IL-7 and IL-15 were added on days 3 and 7 of roughly eleven-day cultures.

Study-level results: This assay reports beta chains of antigen-expanded cells, not T cell function.

Data came from immunoSEQ multiplex PCR; TCRdb stores just in-frame clones and leaves some out. Among about 4,300 clones, 60% to 65% were seen once, and the ten largest hold 35% to 55%. The germline CDR1 and CDR2 sequences are MGHDK and SYGVNS. Trimming took 10 bases from V and 4 from J; bases not matched to a gene: 10. CDR3 length: 13 amino acids. On this clone: Its antigen is unknown.

Sequenced input: cultured CD8+ T cells derived from PBMCs. The source of this sequence is a male donor with HIV. The chain joins TRBV25-1 to TRBJ2-7; 7 nucleotides align to TRBD2. The CDR3 region is CATGGASGYEQYF. The DNA of the CDR3 is TGTGCCACCGGAGGCGCTAGCGGTTACGAGCAGTACTTC.